The 10 T cell receptor beta chains given below trace back to one sample, sequenced in a study of cytomegalovirus exposure and HLA in healthy donors. Primers for the PCR totalled 60 Vbeta and 13 Jbeta. Produced via immunoSEQ multiplex PCR; TCRdb's table is partial and in-frame only. This table holds about 210,000 clones, about 80% found once. Sequenced material: PBMCs. These receptors all come from a male donor in good health and CMV-seronegative.

The chain uses TRBV7-9 and TRBJ2-7; unclear D gene. The CDR3 length is 14 residues. V lost 1 base and J lost 5, with 12 bases in between. Germline assignment: CDR1 SEHNR and CDR2 FQNEAQ (reference sequence). The CDR3 spells CASSLEQFFDEQYF. CDR3 bases: TGTGCCAGCAGCTTAGAACAGTTTTTCGACGAGCAGTACTTC.

Only a few counts were recorded for this clone. The J gene is TRBJ2-7, the V gene TRBV2, with 10 bases fitting TRBD2. The junction had 6 bases not matched to a gene; V was cut back by 4 bases and J by 0 bases. This CDR3 region has 16 residues. Looked up from germline, CDR1 is SNHLY and CDR2 is FYNNEI. As DNA, the CDR3 is TGTGCCAGCAGTGTCGCTAGCGGGAGTAGCTCCTACGAGCAGTACTTC. Translation gives CASSVASGSSSYEQYF.

This clone was seen only a few times. V and J are TRBV7-2 and TRBJ2-7; D perhaps matches TRBD2 (6 bases). The CDR3 loop spans 14 amino acids. The germline CDR1 and CDR2 sequences are SGHTA and FQGNSA. With 2 bases removed from V and 6 bases from J, the gap between germline ends came to 14 bases. The CDR3, as DNA: TGTGCCAGCAGCTTATTCCCATCGGGAGCCGAGCAGTACTTC. Translating it yields CASSLFPSGAEQYF. The full variable domain, completed using reference TRBV7-2 and TRBJ2-7, is GAGVSQSPSNKVTEKGKDVELRCDPISGHTALYWYRQSLGQGLEFLIYFQGNSAPDKSGLPSDRFSAERTGGSVSTLTIQRTQQEDSAVYLCASSLFPSGAEQYFGPGTRLTVT.

CDR3 coding DNA: TGTGCCAGCAGTCAACAGGGTGGGAACACTGAAGCTTTCTTT. Its translation is CASSQQGGNTEAFF. The chain carries TRBV4-2 and TRBJ1-1; the D gene is possibly TRBD1 (6 bases). CDR1 and CDR2 from the germline V gene are LGHNA and YNFKEQ. This CDR3 has 14 amino acids. The V and J ends lost 6 bases and 1 base respectively, with 12 bases between them.

This clone was seen only once. V usage is TRBV9 and J usage is TRBJ2-7, with 11 bases identical to TRBD1. CDR1 is SGDLS and CDR2 is YYNGEE in the germline V gene. V lost 4 bases and J lost 6; bases outside the gene matches: 6. The CDR3 has 14 amino acids. CDR3 sequence reads: CASSKRDRGAEQYF. CDR3 in DNA: TGTGCCAGCAGCAAACGGGACAGGGGGGCCGAGCAGTACTTC.

The V call is TRBV10-3, the J call TRBJ2-3, with 10 bases fitting TRBD1. J was trimmed by 3 bases and V by 7 bases; bases with no gene match: 19. The length of the CDR3 is 19 residues. Germline CDR1 and CDR2: ENHRY and SYGVKD. CDR3 residues: CAITAARTGGHRNTDTQYF. DNA of the CDR3: TGTGCCATCACCGCTGCTAGGACAGGGGGACATCGGAATACAGATACGCAGTATTTT.

The chain combines TRBV5-1 with TRBJ1-1; D might be TRBD1 (6 bases). The CDR3 runs to 14 residues. Trimming removed 2 bases at V and 3 bases at J, with 11 bases between. Germline lookup yields CDR1 SGHRS and CDR2 YFSETQ. CDR3 nucleotide sequence: TGCGCCAGCAGCTTCGGGGGGGCAGACACTGAAGCTTTCTTT. This translates into CASSFGGADTEAFF.

The rearrangement joins TRBV13 to TRBJ2-7, with a weak D call TRBD2 (5 bases). This CDR3 region has 15 residues. Trimming took off 5 bases at V and 3 bases at J, with 17 bases between the two ends. CDR1 is PRHDT, CDR2 FYEKMQ, per germline (reference sequence). The CDR3, as DNA: TGTGCCAGCAGCATCAACTTCGGGAATGTCTACGAGCAGTACTTC. It yields the protein CASSINFGNVYEQYF.

This chain connects TRBV4-3 to TRBJ1-2; TRBD1 is a possible D gene (6 bases). V lost 3 bases and J lost 2, with 10 bases in between. There are 14 residues in the CDR3. The germline V gene encodes CDR1 LGHNA and CDR2 YSLEER. CDR3 in DNA: TGCGCCAGCAGCCAGTTACAGGGAAACTATGGCTACACCTTC. This gives the protein CASSQLQGNYGYTF.

V is TRBV7-6 and J is TRBJ2-7; TRBD1 agrees at 8 bases. CDR1 and CDR2 from the germline V gene are SGHVS and FNYEAQ. The CDR3 contains 15 residues. The J segment lost 4 bases and the V segment lost 4 bases, leaving 9 bases of the junction unmatched. CDR3 sequence (DNA): TGTGCCAGCAGCTCATGGGGGACAGGAGATTACGAGCAGTACTTC. This gives the protein CASSSWGTGDYEQYF.